This is a list of T cell receptor beta chains from one sample in a study of regulatory T cells in long-lasting Graves disease. Each CDR3 protein is one row after TCRdb ran MiXCR on the multiplex PCR reads. This table holds about 620,000 distinct CDR3 sequences, about 16% found once. These data also formed part of another study, on T cells in Graves' hyperthyroidism and ophthalmopathy.

This specimen consisted of peripheral blood mononuclear cells (PBMCs), obtained at new diagnosis, from a patient treated with antithyroid drugs. These receptors were taken from a woman in her 30s with Graves disease. The CDR3 runs from the conserved cysteine through the conserved F or W. Fields, in order: D gene, clone size, V gene, J gene, CDR3 protein, CDR3 DNA. The D gene is left open where the match is weak. Clone size is shown for a subset of rows, as once, few, many or a class of expanded clone.

NA	many	TRBV7-3	TRBJ2-3	CASSPGGDDTQYF	TGTGCCAGCAGCCCAGGGGGGGATGATACGCAGTATTTT
NA	many	TRBV20-1	TRBJ1-2	CSASVYSGYGYTF	TGCAGTGCTAGTGTATACAGCGGCTATGGCTACACCTTC
NA	NA	TRBV28	TRBJ2-7	CASSLSQGDEQYF	TGTGCCAGCAGTTTATCTCAGGGCGACGAGCAGTACTTC
TRBD2	few	TRBV7-9	TRBJ2-1	CASSPPGSGGGEQFF	TGTGCCAGCAGCCCCCCCGGGTCCGGGGGGGGTGAGCAGTTCTTC
NA	many	TRBV12-3/TRBV12-4	TRBJ2-7	CASTSGIYEQYF	TGTGCCAGCACCTCGGGGATCTACGAGCAGTACTTC
NA	many	TRBV2	TRBJ1-1	CASSGVGPEAFF	TGTGCCAGCAGTGGAGTGGGGCCTGAAGCTTTCTTT
NA	few	TRBV14	TRBJ2-5	CASSPPGLSGGETQYF	TGTGCCAGCAGCCCGCCGGGACTCTCGGGTGGGGAGACCCAGTACTTC
NA	NA	TRBV25-1	TRBJ2-1	CASSGLSTSYNEQFF	TGTGCCAGCAGTGGCCTCTCAACCTCCTACAATGAGCAGTTCTTC
NA	many	TRBV5-1	TRBJ1-4	CASSIAGEKLFF	TGCGCCAGCAGCATCGCGGGTGAAAAACTGTTTTTT
NA	few	TRBV7-9	TRBJ1-5	CASSPLGVNQPQHF	TGTGCCAGCAGCCCCCTCGGGGTCAATCAGCCCCAGCATTTT
NA	NA	TRBV11-2	TRBJ2-5	CASSLWGFDGTQYF	TGTGCCAGCAGCCTATGGGGGTTTGATGGGACCCAGTACTTC
TRBD2	NA	TRBV20-1	TRBJ2-5	CSVKTSGSYETQYF	TGCAGTGTCAAGACTAGCGGGAGCTATGAGACCCAGTACTTC
NA	NA	TRBV30	TRBJ1-5	CACGQGQGNQPQHF	TGTGCCTGTGGGCAGGGTCAAGGGAATCAGCCCCAGCATTTT
NA	few	TRBV20-1	TRBJ1-2	CSAPLNSYGYTF	TGCAGTGCCCCTTTAAATTCCTATGGCTACACCTTC
TRBD1	many	TRBV9	TRBJ2-1	CASSGGPGTGGNEQFF	TGTGCCAGCAGCGGAGGACCCGGGACAGGGGGCAATGAGCAGTTCTTC
NA	NA	TRBV7-2	TRBJ2-7	CATTGSPAKTYEQYF	TGTGCCACTACGGGGTCCCCGGCGAAAACCTACGAGCAGTACTTC
TRBD2	few	TRBV6-2/TRBV6-3	TRBJ2-5	CASSYVASGKETQYF	TGTGCCAGCAGTTACGTGGCTAGCGGGAAAGAGACCCAGTACTTC
TRBD1	NA	TRBV20-1	TRBJ1-1	CSAAQGGNTEAFF	TGCAGTGCTGCCCAGGGGGGGAACACTGAAGCTTTCTTT
TRBD2	many	TRBV7-9	TRBJ2-7	CASSPSGGSSYEQYF	TGTGCCAGCAGCCCTAGCGGGGGGAGCTCCTACGAGCAGTACTTC
TRBD1	NA	TRBV5-1	TRBJ1-6	CASSLAGTDLSPLHF	TGCGCCAGCAGCTTGGCCGGGACAGATCTCTCACCCCTCCACTTT
NA	many	TRBV2	TRBJ1-6	CASRASRIDNSPLHF	TGTGCCAGCAGGGCCTCCCGGATCGATAATTCACCCCTCCACTTT
NA	NA	TRBV19	TRBJ2-2	CGLSSYAGELFF	TGCGGGCTCAGTTCCTATGCCGGGGAGCTGTTTTTT
TRBD1	NA	TRBV6-1	TRBJ2-1	CASRRAGGAYNEQFF	TGTGCCAGCAGACGCGCAGGGGGCGCCTACAATGAGCAGTTCTTC
NA	many	TRBV27	TRBJ1-2	CASSLNGGLYTF	TGTGCCAGCAGTCTTAATGGGGGACTCTACACCTTC
NA	many	TRBV25-1	TRBJ1-4	CASGGPGTNEKLFF	TGTGCCAGCGGCGGGCCCGGGACTAATGAAAAACTGTTTTTT
NA	NA	TRBV11-3	TRBJ2-2	CASSSGTPNTGELFF	TGTGCCAGCAGCTCCGGGACTCCGAACACCGGGGAGCTGTTTTTT
NA	NA	TRBV28	TRBJ2-1	CASSFGGNRWNEQFF	TGTGCCAGCAGTTTCGGCGGGAATAGGTGGAATGAGCAGTTCTTC
TRBD1	few	TRBV7-9	TRBJ1-6	CASSPGTGASPLHF	TGTGCCAGCAGCCCCGGGACAGGGGCCTCACCCCTCCACTTT
NA	once	TRBV14	TRBJ1-4	CASSQLGDISSELFF	TGTGCCAGCAGCCAACTGGGAGACATTTCGTCAGAACTGTTTTTT